This T cell receptor (beta chain) appears in the sequencing data of a study of PD-1 blockade in classical Hodgkin lymphoma. The repertoire was sequenced with immunoSEQ multiplex PCR; TCRdb's copy has only in-frame clones and lacks some. This sample has almost 100,000 clones, with 80% to 95% found just once. On this clone: Antigen specificity is unknown.

Study-wide results and caveats: According to reports, newly diagnosed patients had lower baseline TCR diversity than healthy donors, and relapsed/refractory patients had lower baseline TCR diversity still. With CD4+ cells, TCR diversity rose significantly by C4D1, but not with CD8+ cells.

With no exception, relapse followed autologous stem cell transplantation in all patients, and brentuximab vedotin exposure varied. This clonotype was sampled from a human donor with classical Hodgkin lymphoma. The specimen comprised peripheral blood mononuclear cells (PBMCs), sampled at baseline.

CDR3 region: CASSSLFRLREKNIQYF. The CDR3 DNA reads TGTGCCAGCAGTTCCCTCTTTAGACTCAGGGAGAAAAACATTCAGTACTTC. The rearrangement links TRBV27 to TRBJ2-4; D may match TRBD1 or TRBD2 (5 bases each). The CDR3 runs to 17 residues. Germline values: CDR1 MNHEY, CDR2 SMNVEV (reference sequence). The ends were cut back, 4 bases at V and 4 bases at J, with 20 bases in the middle.